This entry lists 21 T cell receptor beta chains sequenced from one sample in a study of metastatic and nonmetastatic thyroid tumors. TCRdb reanalyzed the PCR reads with MiXCR. The table includes just over 20,000 clones, about 15% detected once. Among the patients, none had received any treatment before thyroid surgery. The sample comprised blood. These receptors came from a female donor with papillary thyroid cancer or a benign thyroid nodule (not recorded which). Some clones in this sample may be carry-over from other donors' samples.

The chain recombines TRBV6-6 with TRBJ1-2; TRBD1 matches 9 bases. There are 15 residues in the CDR3. Germline trimming cut 2 bases from V and 11 bases from J; bases unmatched to any gene: 12. Germline CDR1 is MNHNY and CDR2 is SVGAGI (reference sequence). The CDR3, as DNA: TGTGCCAGCAGTTACCAGCGGGAACAGGGGGCGAAGTACACCTTC. Residues: CASSYQREQGAKYTF.

About this clone itself: This clone may be a read error of a much larger clone one base away. Within the sample, other DNA sequences also encode this same CDR3. The J gene is TRBJ2-7, the V gene TRBV4-1; D is ambiguous. V was trimmed by 0 bases and J by 7 bases, leaving 16 bases between them. The germline V gene encodes CDR1 MGHRA and CDR2 YSYEKL. CDR3 length equals 15 residues. Here the CDR3 reads CASSQDRAYSREQYF. CDR3 DNA sequence: TGCGCCAGCAGCCAAGACCGGGCATATTCTAGGGAGCAGTACTTC.

This chain links TRBV5-6 with TRBJ1-1; no definite D call. The CDR3 length is 13 residues. The germline CDR1 and CDR2 sequences are SGHDT and YYEEEE. Deletions cut 1 base from V and 1 base from J, with 5 bases between. CDR3 sequence reads: CASSLRPNTEAFF. In DNA form, the CDR3 reads TGTGCCAGCAGCTTGCGACCGAACACTGAAGCTTTCTTT.

This clone was seen repeatedly, ten times or more. The chain combines TRBV15 with TRBJ1-4; D gene unclear. The CDR3 has 16 amino acids. Looked up from germline, CDR1 is LNHNV and CDR2 is YYDKDF (reference sequence). Deletions cut 4 bases from V and 3 bases from J, with 15 bases between. The DNA of the CDR3 is TGTGCCACCAGCACCGGAACGGGAGCGGCTAATGAAAAACTGTTTTTT. It translates to CATSTGTGAANEKLFF.

In its sample, this clone was seen many times. The chain links TRBV11-2 to TRBJ1-1; TRBD1 aligns across 10 bases. J was trimmed by 3 bases and V by 5 bases; bases with no gene match: 6. The CDR3 sequence is 15 residues long. CDR1 SGHAT and CDR2 FQNNGV come from the germline V gene. Written as DNA, the CDR3 is TGTGCCAGCAGCAAATTGACAGGGGGCTACACTGAAGCTTTCTTT. Amino acid sequence: CASSKLTGGYTEAFF.

This clone has at least ten counts. With a much larger clone just one base away, this may be a read error. Distinct nucleotide sequences in the sample also encode this CDR3. V usage is TRBV6-1 and J usage is TRBJ2-3, with D possibly TRBD1 on 5 matching bases. The CDR3 runs to 15 residues. Between the trimmed V and J ends, which lost 1 base and 4 bases, there was a span of 12 bases. The germline V gene has CDR1 MNHNS and CDR2 SASEGT. DNA for the CDR3: TGTGCCAGCAGTGAAGTGGCTGTAGGGGCAGATACGCAGTATTTT. This gives the protein CASSEVAVGADTQYF.

In the case of this clone: A much larger clonotype is one base distant, so this may be a read error. J is TRBJ2-1 and V is TRBV5-1, with 13 bases that match TRBD2. Germline assignment: CDR1 SGHRS and CDR2 YFSETQ. The CDR3 has 17 residues. The CDR3 loop reads CANSPGLAGTQYNEQFF. Here the CDR3 DNA reads TGCGCCAACAGCCCGGGACTAGCGGGAACCCAGTACAATGAGCAGTTCTTC.

This clone was counted many times. The chain combines TRBV11-1 with TRBJ2-1; the D gene is possibly TRBD1 (5 bases). V was trimmed by 7 bases and J by 9 bases, leaving 22 bases between them. CDR3 length equals 15 residues. Germline V gene sequence: CDR1 SGHAT, CDR2 FQDESV (reference sequence). CDR3: CASTPKGASAGEQFF. The CDR3 DNA reads TGTGCCAGCACCCCGAAAGGGGCATCGGCCGGTGAGCAGTTCTTC.

This clone is medium-sized (0.01 to 0.1%) within its sample. The genes are TRBV6-1 and TRBJ2-7; D is unclear. Trimming stripped 5 bases from V and 1 base from J, with 12 bases between. The CDR3 runs 14 residues. CDR1 is MNHNS and CDR2 is SASEGT in the germline V gene. CDR3 in amino acids: CASSRHYTSYEQYF. The CDR3 DNA follows: TGTGCCAGCAGTCGACATTACACATCCTACGAGCAGTACTTC.

As regards this clone: Possible read error: a much larger clone is one base away. V and J are TRBV9 and TRBJ2-5, with TRBD1 as a possible D gene (6 bases). Trimming cost V 3 bases and J 4 bases, with 13 bases left between them. This CDR3 contains 14 residues. Germline V gene sequence: CDR1 SGDLS, CDR2 YYNGEE. The CDR3 sequence is CASSGGGMGETQYF. CDR3 nucleotide sequence: TGTGCCAGCAGCGGAGGGGGTATGGGAGAGACCCAGTACTTC.

This clone was seen a handful of times. A single base separates this from a much larger clone, so it may be a read error. J is TRBJ2-7 and V is TRBV15; D call uncertain. The CDR3 loop spans 13 amino acids. The V and J ends lost 3 bases and 2 bases respectively, with 8 bases between them. Looked up from germline, CDR1 is LNHNV and CDR2 is YYDKDF (reference sequence). The CDR3 region has the DNA TGTGCCACCAGCAGCGACTTACCCTACGAGCAGTACTTC. Its protein product is CATSSDLPYEQYF.

This clone was detected many times. The rearrangement uses TRBV25-1 and TRBJ2-5, with D possibly being TRBD1 (7 bases). In germline, CDR1 is MGHDK, CDR2 SYGVNS. V was cut by 1 base and J by 5 bases, with 14 bases left in between. The CDR3 is 15 residues long. The CDR3 region is CASSEWEAGGETQYF. For the CDR3, the DNA is TGTGCCAGCAGTGAATGGGAAGCAGGGGGGGAGACCCAGTACTTC.

In the case of this clone: The junction and the germline gene differ at one end; a read error may be behind it. The chain combines TRBV20-1 with TRBJ2-1; 8 nucleotides agree with TRBD1. This CDR3 contains 12 residues. Per the germline V gene, CDR1 is DFQATT and CDR2 is SNEGSKA (reference sequence). The CDR3 DNA is TGCAGTGCTAGAGGACAGGGGAATGAGCATTTCTTC. Translated, it gives CSARGQGNEHFF.

This clone was picked up many times. The chain recombines TRBV9 with TRBJ2-3, with D maybe TRBD2 (5 bases). V was trimmed by 0 bases and J by 2 bases, leaving 10 bases between them. The CDR3 is 15 residues long. Germline-derived CDR1 and CDR2 are SGDLS and YYNGEE. The CDR3 loop reads CASSVGTGNTDTQYF. The DNA of the CDR3 is TGTGCCAGCAGCGTAGGGACGGGGAACACAGATACGCAGTATTTT. The full variable domain, in which reference TRBV9 and TRBJ2-3 provide the parts outside the CDR3, is DSGVTQTPKHLITATGQRVTLRCSPRSGDLSVYWYQQSLDQGLQFLIQYYNGEERAKGNILERFSAQQFPDLHSELNLSSLELGDSALYFCASSVGTGNTDTQYFGPGTRLTVL.

This clone was recorded at least ten times. This chain links TRBV2 with TRBJ2-3; perhaps TRBD1 as D (5 bases). This CDR3 region has 14 residues. V was clipped by 6 bases and J by 0 bases, with 10 bases between them. CDR1 is SNHLY and CDR2 is FYNNEI in the germline V gene. The CDR3 coding sequence is TGTGCCAGCAGACAGGTGACTAGCACAGATACGCAGTATTTT. Amino acid sequence: CASRQVTSTDTQYF. Full variable domain (outside the CDR3, taken from reference TRBV2 and TRBJ2-3): EPEVTQTPSHQVTQMGQEVILRCVPISNHLYFYWYRQILGQKVEFLVSFYNNEISEKSEIFDDQFSVERPDGSNFTLKIRSTKLEDSAMYFCASRQVTSTDTQYFGPGTRLTVL.

This clone appeared many times. The chain joins TRBV19 to TRBJ2-7, with 7 bases identical to TRBD2. This CDR3 contains 15 residues. From germline, CDR1 is LNHDA and CDR2 SQIVND (reference sequence). Trimming at V came to 7 bases and at J to 3 bases, leaving 12 bases not matched to a gene. Here the CDR3 DNA reads TGTGCCAGTACCCCGACGGGCGGGAGAATCTACGAGCAGTACTTC. It yields the protein CASTPTGGRIYEQYF.

This clone was observed at least ten times. V is TRBV2 and J is TRBJ2-7; D not resolved. The ends were cut back, 1 base at V and 3 bases at J, with 4 bases in the middle. CDR3 length equals 12 residues. CDR1 is SNHLY and CDR2 is FYNNEI in the germline V gene. CDR3 sequence reads: CASSEGHYEQYF. CDR3 sequence (DNA): TGTGCCAGCAGTGAAGGCCACTACGAGCAGTACTTC.

This clone is judged medium-sized (0.01 to 0.1%). The chain is built from TRBV28 and TRBJ1-3, with D possibly TRBD1 on 5 matching bases. This CDR3 spans 14 amino acids. Germline V gene data show CDR1 as MDHEN and CDR2 as SYDVKM. Trimming pared 7 bases from V and 3 bases from J, leaving 13 bases between. This CDR3 reads CASMIWGDGNTIYF. As DNA, the CDR3 is TGTGCCAGCATGATCTGGGGGGATGGAAACACCATATATTTT.

This clone occurred many times. The chain has TRBV29-1 and TRBJ2-7; possibly TRBD1 for D (6 bases). The ends were cut back, 6 bases at V and 2 bases at J, with 11 bases in the middle. Germline CDR1 is SQVTM and CDR2 is ANQGSEA. The CDR3 is made up of 12 amino acids. The CDR3 here is CSVSDSPYEQYF. Here the CDR3 DNA reads TGCAGCGTATCGGACAGTCCCTACGAGCAGTACTTC.

By sample fraction, this clone is medium-sized. V is TRBV28 and J is TRBJ1-3, with a weak D call TRBD1 (5 bases). Germline V gives CDR1 MDHEN, CDR2 SYDVKM. V lost 2 bases to trimming and J lost 8 bases, with 13 bases between them. CDR3 length: 14 residues. CDR3 loop: CASSLAGLIDTIYF. CDR3 nucleotide sequence: TGTGCCAGCAGTTTAGCAGGGCTCATAGACACCATATATTTT.

This clone came up many times. This chain joins TRBV4-2 and TRBJ2-6; 7 bases fit TRBD1. Germline lookup yields CDR1 LGHNA and CDR2 YNFKEQ. This CDR3 spans 18 amino acids. With 4 bases clipped from V and 1 base from J, the junction kept 10 bases outside the gene matches. CDR3 amino acids: CASSPRTGTNSGANVLTF. The CDR3 bases are TGTGCCAGCAGCCCCCGGACAGGTACGAATTCTGGGGCCAACGTCCTGACTTTC.